This TCR beta chain is drawn from a study of OX40 agonist ivuxolimab in advanced cancers. Study-wide background: It was permissible to have had prior anti-PD-1, anti-PD-L1 or anti-CTLA-4 therapy, and about 40% had some.

Broader study findings: In the 0.1-3.0 mg/kg groups, partial responders showed among the lowest expansion.

About this clone itself: No antigen is known for it.

TCRdb keeps only in-frame clones here, not all; method: immunoSEQ multiplex PCR. The data contain about 53,000 clones, approximately 81% of them singletons. CDR3 size: 13 residues. Germline lookup yields CDR1 SGHTA and CDR2 FQGTGA. J gave up 6 bases and V 5 bases, and 3 bases lay outside the gene matches. The material sequenced was CD4+ or CD8+ T cells sorted from blood, taken in a trial of the OX40 agonist ivuxolimab. The chain is built from TRBV7-3 and TRBJ1-5; TRBD1 aligns across 8 bases. This receptor was identified in an adult with an advanced solid tumor such as melanoma, head and neck, liver or kidney cancer. The DNA for the CDR3 is TGTGCCAGCAGCGTGGACAGGGTTCAGCCCCAGCATTTT. Residues: CASSVDRVQPQHF.